Presented here are 21 T cell receptor beta chains from one specimen sequenced in a study of blood T cell repertoires in COVID-19. Here immunoSEQ multiplex PCR was the method, and the copy in TCRdb shows in-frame clones only, minus some. The repertoire holds about 300,000 clones, around nine tenths seen once, with around 1.1% in the top ten. The sample consisted of PBMCs or T cells enriched from blood (not recorded which). The receptors were gathered from a woman aged 25 to 39 who had recovered from COVID-19.

The chain joins TRBV29-1 to TRBJ2-1; TRBD1 matches 8 bases. The CDR3 is 14 residues long. The germline gives CDR1 SQVTM, CDR2 ANQGSEA. The junction had 9 bases not matched to a gene; V was cut back by 4 bases and J by 7 bases. The CDR3 DNA reads TGCAGCGTTGCGGGACAGGTGGGTGTGAATGAGCAGTTCTTC. This sequence encodes CSVAGQVGVNEQFF.

V gene TRBV4-1 combines with J gene TRBJ1-3; no firm D call. Germline V gives CDR1 MGHRA, CDR2 YSYEKL. There are 17 residues in the CDR3. The V gene lost 1 base and the J gene lost 5 bases, with 18 bases spanning the gap. The CDR3 loop reads CASSQVTPTEFRNTIYF. The CDR3 DNA sequence: TGCGCCAGCAGCCAAGTGACCCCCACAGAGTTCCGAAACACCATATATTTT.

V gene TRBV27 combines with J gene TRBJ2-1; no clear D. Germline CDR1 is MNHEY and CDR2 is SMNVEV (reference sequence). CDR3 length: 15 amino acids. Trimming pared 3 bases from V and 5 bases from J, leaving 14 bases between. The CDR3: CASSLESAVHNEQFF. In DNA, the CDR3 is TGTGCCAGCAGTTTGGAGTCGGCAGTCCACAATGAGCAGTTCTTC.

The gene calls are TRBV6-5 and TRBJ2-1; possibly TRBD1 for D (6 bases). Trimming took off 10 bases at V and 4 bases at J, with 14 bases between the two ends. Germline V CDR1 and CDR2: MNHEY, SVGAGI. This CDR3 region has 13 residues. This chain's CDR3 is CATNRDTYNEQFF. CDR3 coding DNA: TGTGCCACGAACCGGGACACGTACAATGAGCAGTTCTTC.

The chain uses TRBV27 and TRBJ1-4, with D perhaps TRBD1 (6 bases). V lost 5 bases, J lost 6 bases, and 16 bases lay in between. The germline gives CDR1 MNHEY, CDR2 SMNVEV (reference sequence). CDR3 length: 15 amino acids. CDR3 region: CASSEAGVGDEKLFF. CDR3 bases: TGTGCCAGCAGTGAAGCAGGGGTGGGCGATGAAAAACTGTTTTTT.

V gene TRBV27 combines with J gene TRBJ1-4; no reliable D call. Germline CDR1 is MNHEY and CDR2 is SMNVEV (reference sequence). Between the trimmed V and J ends, which lost 5 bases and 5 bases, there was a span of 12 bases. The CDR3 loop spans 14 amino acids. The DNA of the CDR3 is TGTGCCAGCAGTCCAGTCCCGCCGAATGAAAAACTGTTTTTT. Translated, it gives CASSPVPPNEKLFF.

This clone is a singleton in its sample. The chain employs TRBV24-1 and TRBJ2-1; D remains unclear. The CDR3 runs to 15 residues. Germline CDR1 and CDR2: KGHDR and SFDVKD. Trimming took 2 bases from V and 5 from J, leaving 12 bases between them. Written as DNA, the CDR3 is TGTGCCACCAGTGATTCCGTGACACCGAACAATGAGCAGTTCTTC. Translation: CATSDSVTPNNEQFF.

The genes are TRBV6-5 and TRBJ2-2; no reliable D call. The germline V and J ends were trimmed by 7 bases and 2 bases, with 5 bases remaining between them. Germline V gene data show CDR1 as MNHEY and CDR2 as SVGAGI. CDR3 length equals 12 residues. The CDR3 loop is CASNTNTGELFF. In nucleotides, the CDR3 is TGTGCCAGCAACACAAACACCGGGGAGCTGTTTTTT.

The gene calls are TRBV2 and TRBJ2-1; perhaps TRBD2 as D (5 bases). The CDR3 contains 15 residues. Between the trimmed V and J ends, which lost 3 bases and 8 bases, there was a span of 17 bases. Germline values: CDR1 SNHLY, CDR2 FYNNEI. The CDR3 nucleotides read TGTGCCAGCAGTGAGTTTTCGGGAATAGGATATGAGCAGTTCTTC. Translation: CASSEFSGIGYEQFF.

The CDR3 DNA is TGTGCCAGCAGTTACAGGCGGGGGTTTGATGAAAAACTGTTTTTT. Amino acid sequence: CASSYRRGFDEKLFF. V is TRBV6-5 and J is TRBJ1-4; weak D call: TRBD1 (5 bases). V lost 2 bases and J 6 bases, leaving 13 bases between the germline ends. This CDR3 is built from 15 residues. Germline V lookup: CDR1 MNHEY, CDR2 SVGAGI.

Turning to this clone: This same CDR3 is encoded by further DNA sequences in the sample. The CDR3 DNA reads as TGTGCCAGCAGTTTATCAGGGGGCAATCAGCCCCAGCATTTT. Protein product: CASSLSGGNQPQHF. This chain joins TRBV27 and TRBJ1-5; TRBD1 is a possible D gene (5 bases). Trimming cost V 0 bases and J 2 bases, with 5 bases left between them. The germline V gene encodes CDR1 MNHEY and CDR2 SMNVEV (reference sequence). The CDR3 runs 14 residues.

The V gene is TRBV19, the J gene TRBJ1-4, with TRBD1 matching over 7 bases. The germline V gene encodes CDR1 LNHDA and CDR2 SQIVND (reference sequence). With 4 bases clipped from V and 10 bases from J, the junction kept 9 bases outside the gene matches. The length of the CDR3 is 14 residues. CDR3 in DNA: TGTGCCAGTAGTACCCGGACAGGTATCAGAAAACTGTTTTTT. Residues: CASSTRTGIRKLFF.

The rearrangement links TRBV2 to TRBJ2-7, with 8 nucleotides matching TRBD1. This CDR3 has 15 residues. V shed 6 bases and J 5 bases; nucleotides not matched to a gene: 12. Per the germline V gene, CDR1 is SNHLY and CDR2 is FYNNEI. As DNA, the CDR3 is TGTGCCAGCAGGGCCGCGGGACAGGCCCTCAACGAGCAGTACTTC. Translated: CASRAAGQALNEQYF.

The V and J genes are TRBV9 and TRBJ2-1; 13 bases line up with TRBD2. Germline V gives CDR1 SGDLS, CDR2 YYNGEE. The CDR3 is made up of 16 amino acids. With V trimmed by 3 bases and J by 8 bases, 8 bases remained unmatched. The CDR3 reads CASSELAGGPVDEQFF. CDR3 in DNA: TGTGCCAGCAGCGAACTAGCGGGAGGGCCTGTGGATGAGCAGTTCTTC.

The rearrangement uses TRBV28 and TRBJ2-7; possible D gene TRBD2, 5 bases. This CDR3 is built from 14 residues. Looked up from germline, CDR1 is MDHEN and CDR2 is SYDVKM. The ends were cut back, 6 bases at V and 7 bases at J, with 19 bases in the middle. As DNA, the CDR3 is TGTGCCAGCAGCTCCCCCACTAGTTTGAGTGAGCAGTACTTC. It yields the protein CASSSPTSLSEQYF.

For the CDR3, the DNA is TGTGCCAGCAGCTGGGGACTAGCGGAATCAACAGATACGCAGTATTTT. This translates into CASSWGLAESTDTQYF. The chain recombines TRBV7-9 with TRBJ2-3, with 11 bases fitting TRBD2. Germline loops: CDR1 SEHNR, CDR2 FQNEAQ (reference sequence). The CDR3 totals 16 residues. Losses at the gene ends were 4 bases for V and 3 bases for J; bases not matched to a gene: 6.

The rearrangement uses TRBV7-9 and TRBJ2-2, with TRBD2 identical over 11 bases. With V trimmed by 4 bases and J by 5 bases, 3 bases remained unmatched. Germline CDR1 and CDR2: SEHNR and FQNEAQ (reference sequence). The CDR3 contains 15 residues. This CDR3 is CASSYLAGGTGELFF. CDR3 sequence (DNA): TGTGCCAGCAGCTATCTAGCGGGAGGTACCGGGGAGCTGTTTTTT.

The chain employs TRBV7-2 and TRBJ2-1; TRBD2 matches 10 bases. Germline loops: CDR1 SGHTA, CDR2 FQGNSA. V lost 4 bases to trimming and J lost 3 bases; unmatched junction nucleotides: 9. This CDR3 spans 17 amino acids. The CDR3 sequence is CASSWISGRVGYNEQFF. Here the CDR3 DNA reads TGTGCCAGCAGCTGGATCAGCGGGAGGGTTGGCTACAATGAGCAGTTCTTC. Full variable domain (remainder filled in from reference TRBV7-2 and TRBJ2-1): GAGVSQSPSNKVTEKGKDVELRCDPISGHTALYWYRQSLGQGLEFLIYFQGNSAPDKSGLPSDRFSAERTGGSVSTLTIQRTQQEDSAVYLCASSWISGRVGYNEQFFGPGTRLTVL.

This clone has only one observation. V is TRBV19 and J is TRBJ1-6, with 11 bases matching TRBD1. The CDR3 consists of 15 residues. CDR1 is LNHDA and CDR2 is SQIVND in the germline V gene (reference sequence). The J segment lost 6 bases and the V segment lost 5 bases, leaving 3 bases of the junction unmatched. In nucleotides, the CDR3 is TGTGCCAGTAGTCTCGGGACAGGGGGTAATTCACCCCTCCACTTT. It yields the protein CASSLGTGGNSPLHF.

The V gene is TRBV7-3, the J gene TRBJ2-1, with TRBD2 matching 7 bases. CDR1 and CDR2 from the germline V gene are SGHTA and FQGTGA. CDR3 size: 16 residues. The junction had 10 bases not matched to a gene; V was cut back by 1 base and J by 7 bases. CDR3 region: CASSLMSAGVRNEQFF. The CDR3 coding sequence is TGTGCCAGCAGCTTAATGTCTGCGGGAGTGAGGAATGAGCAGTTCTTC.

The chain recombines TRBV7-2 with TRBJ1-1; D unresolved. Looked up from germline, CDR1 is SGHTA and CDR2 is FQGNSA. V was clipped by 2 bases and J by 5 bases, with 9 bases between them. This CDR3 contains 13 residues. The CDR3 DNA reads as TGTGCCAGCAGCTTAAGCACAGAAACTGAAGCTTTCTTT. Its translation is CASSLSTETEAFF.